The clone carrying this T cell receptor (beta chain) was recorded a few times. The Seattle patients, enrolled during active infection, were followed longitudinally. Here immunoSEQ multiplex PCR was the method, and the copy in TCRdb shows in-frame clones only, minus some. This table has a few hundred thousand clones, about 80% appearing once. V dropped 5 bases and J dropped 9 bases, with 14 bases sitting between them. This CDR3 has 13 residues. Germline CDR1 SGHTA, CDR2 FQGNSA. The data belong to a study of blood T cell repertoires in COVID-19. The wider study: The origin of the acute and convalescent COVID-19 samples was the United States, Italy and Spain. The analysed material was cDNA or gDNA that came from T cells, B-cell-depleted T cells, or PBMCs.

The sample was peripheral blood. The V gene is TRBV7-2, the J gene TRBJ1-5; TRBD1 is a possible D gene (6 bases). The receptor was isolated from a person aged 65 to 79 with COVID-19, enrolled during active disease. The CDR3 region has the DNA TGTGCCAGCAGCGTGGGGACAACCCTGCCCCAGCATTTT. Translation: CASSVGTTLPQHF.